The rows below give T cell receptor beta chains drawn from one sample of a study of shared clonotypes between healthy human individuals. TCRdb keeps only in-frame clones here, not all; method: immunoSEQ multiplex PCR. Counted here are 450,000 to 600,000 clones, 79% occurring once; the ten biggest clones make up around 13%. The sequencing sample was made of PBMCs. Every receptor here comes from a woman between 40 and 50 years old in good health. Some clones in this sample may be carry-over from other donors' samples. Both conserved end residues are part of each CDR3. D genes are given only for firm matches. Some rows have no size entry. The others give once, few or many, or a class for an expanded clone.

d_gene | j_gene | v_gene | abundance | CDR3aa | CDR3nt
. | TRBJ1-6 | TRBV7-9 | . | CASSLQGYSPLHF | TGTGCCAGCAGCTTGCAGGGATATTCACCCCTCCACTTT
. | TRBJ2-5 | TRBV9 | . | CASSSRGAQETQYF | TGTGCCAGCAGCTCCCGGGGGGCCCAAGAGACCCAGTACTTC
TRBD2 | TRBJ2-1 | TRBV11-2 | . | CASSSLSGGAQDNEQFF | TGTGCCAGCAGCTCCTTGTCGGGGGGGGCTCAGGACAATGAGCAGTTCTTC
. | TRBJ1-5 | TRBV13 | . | CASSLASPSGVQPQHF | TGTGCCAGCAGCTTAGCGTCCCCTTCAGGGGTCCAGCCCCAGCATTTT
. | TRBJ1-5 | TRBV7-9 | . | CASSLGDQPQHF | TGTGCCAGCAGCCTAGGGGACCAGCCCCAGCATTTT
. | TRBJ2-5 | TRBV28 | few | CASRGLDRPQETQYF | TGTGCCAGCAGGGGACTCGACAGGCCCCAAGAGACCCAGTACTTC
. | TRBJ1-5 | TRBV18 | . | CASSPLGHAGQPQHF | TGTGCCAGCTCACCATTGGGACACGCTGGGCAGCCCCAGCATTTT
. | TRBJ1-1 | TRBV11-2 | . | CASSLLQGYTEAFF | TGTGCCAGCAGCTTACTCCAGGGTTACACTGAAGCTTTCTTT
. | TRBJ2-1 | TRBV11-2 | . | CASSALGGRGNEQFF | TGTGCCAGCAGCGCCCTGGGGGGAAGAGGCAATGAGCAGTTCTTC
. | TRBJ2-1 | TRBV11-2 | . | CASSLGLAPSYNEQFF | TGTGCCAGCAGCTTAGGCCTAGCACCCTCCTACAATGAGCAGTTCTTC
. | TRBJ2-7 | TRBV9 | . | CASSVGPRGDDEQYF | TGTGCCAGCAGCGTAGGTCCCCGAGGGGATGACGAGCAGTACTTC
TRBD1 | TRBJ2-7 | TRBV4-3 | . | CASSQYGQGAVEQYF | TGCGCCAGCAGCCAGTACGGACAGGGGGCGGTCGAGCAGTACTTC
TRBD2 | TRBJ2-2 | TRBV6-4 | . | CASSDGSGGRTGELFF | TGTGCCAGCAGTGACGGATCGGGAGGGCGCACCGGGGAGCTGTTTTTT
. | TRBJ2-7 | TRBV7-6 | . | CASSLAPRGPGYEQYF | TGTGCCAGCAGCTTAGCGCCCAGGGGCCCTGGGTACGAGCAGTACTTC
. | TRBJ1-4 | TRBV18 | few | CASSPIQGHEKLFF | TGTGCCAGCTCACCGATACAGGGCCATGAAAAACTGTTTTTT
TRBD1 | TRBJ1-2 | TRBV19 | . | CASNPGQGAYGYTF | TGTGCCAGTAATCCGGGACAGGGGGCATATGGCTACACCTTC
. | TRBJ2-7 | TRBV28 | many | CASSSPSSYEQYF | TGTGCCAGCAGTTCCCCCAGCTCCTACGAGCAGTACTTC
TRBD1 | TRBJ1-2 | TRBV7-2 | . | CASSLAPGQGLYGYTF | TGTGCCAGCAGCTTAGCTCCGGGACAGGGCCTCTATGGCTACACCTTC
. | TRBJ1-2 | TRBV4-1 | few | CASSQDMSFNYGYTF | TGCGCCAGCAGCCAAGATATGAGCTTTAACTATGGCTACACCTTC
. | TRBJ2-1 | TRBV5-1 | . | CASSPGRVYNEQFF | TGCGCCAGCAGCCCTGGCAGGGTCTACAATGAGCAGTTCTTC
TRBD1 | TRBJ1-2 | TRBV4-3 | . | CASSQSALQDRVYGYTF | TGCGCCAGCAGCCAATCAGCCCTTCAAGACAGGGTCTATGGCTACACCTTC
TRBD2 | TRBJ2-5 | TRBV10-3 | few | CATLPHSGGLETQYF | TGTGCCACCCTACCTCACAGCGGGGGACTAGAGACCCAGTACTTC
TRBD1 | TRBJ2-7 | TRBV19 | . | CATTGQGTYEQYF | TGTGCCACCACGGGACAGGGAACCTACGAGCAGTACTTC
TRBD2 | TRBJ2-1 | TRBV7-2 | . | CASRSGLAGSLQFF | TGTGCCAGCAGGTCGGGACTAGCGGGATCGTTGCAGTTCTTC
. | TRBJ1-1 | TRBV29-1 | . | CSVVSGRTEAFF | TGCAGCGTTGTATCAGGGAGGACTGAAGCTTTCTTT
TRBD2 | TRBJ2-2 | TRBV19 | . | CASSLADSTANTGELFF | TGTGCCAGTAGCCTAGCGGACTCAACTGCGAACACCGGGGAGCTGTTTTTT
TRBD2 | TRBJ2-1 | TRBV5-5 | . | CASSTMGLAGTRANYNEQFF | TGTGCCAGCAGCACGATGGGGTTAGCGGGAACTCGAGCTAACTACAATGAGCAGTTCTTC
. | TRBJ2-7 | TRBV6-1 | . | CASSPVGDEQYF | TGTGCCAGCAGTCCAGTGGGGGACGAGCAGTACTTC
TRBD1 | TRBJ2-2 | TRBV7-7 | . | CASSAQGAGELFF | TGTGCTAGCAGCGCGCAGGGGGCCGGGGAGCTGTTTTTT
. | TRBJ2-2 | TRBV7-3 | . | CASSLVGGNTGELFF | TGTGCCAGCAGCTTGGTTGGGGGGAACACCGGGGAGCTGTTTTTT
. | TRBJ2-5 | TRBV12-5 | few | CASGLGWETQYF | TGTGCTAGTGGTTTGGGTTGGGAGACCCAGTACTTC
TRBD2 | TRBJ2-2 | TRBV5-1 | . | CASSSSRLAGVLHTGELFF | TGCGCCAGCAGCTCCTCCCGACTAGCGGGAGTTTTGCACACCGGGGAGCTGTTTTTT
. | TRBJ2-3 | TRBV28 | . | CASTSVATDTQYF | TGTGCCAGCACTTCGGTAGCCACAGATACGCAGTATTTT
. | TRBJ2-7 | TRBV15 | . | CATSRDLSAIYEQYF | TGTGCCACCAGCAGAGATCTTAGCGCGATCTACGAGCAGTACTTC
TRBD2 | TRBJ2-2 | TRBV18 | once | CASSTSGGPSYTGELFF | TGTGCCAGCTCAACCTCGGGAGGGCCGTCGTACACCGGGGAGCTGTTTTTT
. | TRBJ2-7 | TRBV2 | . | CASNERRAYEQYF | TGTGCCAGCAACGAACGACGAGCCTACGAGCAGTACTTC
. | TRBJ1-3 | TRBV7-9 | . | CASSLSGQSGNTIYF | TGTGCCAGCAGTCTATCGGGACAATCTGGAAACACCATATATTTT
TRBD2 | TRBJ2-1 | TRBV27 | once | CASSPLAGGNEQFF | TGTGCCAGCAGCCCACTAGCGGGGGGCAATGAGCAGTTCTTC
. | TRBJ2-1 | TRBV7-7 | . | CASSTSGLNEQFF | TGTGCTAGCAGCACCAGTGGCCTCAATGAGCAGTTCTTC
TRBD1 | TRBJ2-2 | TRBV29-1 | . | CSVLGTANTGELFF | TGCAGCGTCTTAGGGACAGCCAACACCGGGGAGCTGTTTTTT
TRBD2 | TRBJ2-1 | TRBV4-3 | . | CASSQAGTSGHEQFF | TGCGCCAGCAGCCAAGCCGGGACTAGCGGGCATGAGCAGTTCTTC
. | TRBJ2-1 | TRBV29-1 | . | CSVSLGGSYNEQFF | TGCAGCGTTAGCCTGGGGGGCTCCTACAATGAGCAGTTCTTC
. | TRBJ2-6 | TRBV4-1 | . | CASSQVTPFQLAGANVLTF | TGCGCCAGCAGCCAAGTTACCCCCTTTCAGTTGGCCGGGGCCAACGTCCTGACTTTC
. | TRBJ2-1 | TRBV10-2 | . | CASGDRADNEQFF | TGCGCCAGCGGGGATCGGGCAGACAATGAGCAGTTCTTC
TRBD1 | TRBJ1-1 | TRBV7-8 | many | CASSSGQGNTEAFF | TGTGCCAGCAGCTCGGGACAGGGGAACACTGAAGCTTTCTTT
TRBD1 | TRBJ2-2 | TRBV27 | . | CASSPGQGAVWELFF | TGTGCCAGCAGCCCGGGACAGGGGGCCGTCTGGGAGCTGTTTTTT
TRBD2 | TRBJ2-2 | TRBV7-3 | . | CASSPLVGLATGELFF | TGTGCCAGCAGCCCTCTGGTGGGACTAGCGACCGGGGAGCTGTTTTTT
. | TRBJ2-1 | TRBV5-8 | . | CASSLWGTRVGNEQFF | TGTGCCAGCAGCTTGTGGGGGACCCGCGTTGGCAATGAGCAGTTCTTC
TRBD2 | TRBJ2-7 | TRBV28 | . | CASSTGTSGRSSYEQYF | TGTGCCAGCAGTACCGGGACTAGCGGAAGGAGCTCCTACGAGCAGTACTTC
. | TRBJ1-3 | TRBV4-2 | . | CASSQDPASRGSGNTIYF | TGTGCCAGCAGCCAAGACCCGGCCAGCCGGGGCTCTGGAAACACCATATATTTT
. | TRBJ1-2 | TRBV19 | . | CASRRGVNYGYTF | TGTGCCAGTAGGCGCGGGGTTAACTATGGCTACACCTTC